These T cell receptor beta chains were read from a single sample in a study of T cell responses to AZD1222 COVID-19 vaccine. TCRdb's table, derived via immunoSEQ multiplex PCR, lists solely in-frame clones and lacks some. This sample has around 140,000 clones, with roughly 92% found just once. The sequences come from peripheral blood, collected 28 days after the second AZD1222 dose. The receptors stem from an adult who received the AZD1222 COVID-19 vaccine. CDR3s include the opening cysteine and the closing phenylalanine or tryptophan. The D gene is left open where the match is weak. Some rows have no size entry. The others give once, few or many, or a class for an expanded clone.

D gene	V gene	clone size	J gene	CDR3 protein	CDR3 DNA
.	TRBV7-9	.	TRBJ2-2	CASSLLVGSGTGELFF	TGTGCCAGCAGCTTATTGGTGGGGTCGGGCACCGGGGAGCTGTTTTTT
TRBD2	TRBV10-3	.	TRBJ2-1	CAISESILTSGRKSYEQFF	TGTGCCATCAGTGAGTCGATACTCACTAGCGGGAGGAAGTCATATGAGCAGTTCTTC
.	TRBV30	.	TRBJ1-2	CAWSDIPSGHGYTF	TGTGCCTGGAGTGATATCCCCTCAGGGCATGGCTACACCTTC
.	TRBV9	.	TRBJ2-5	CASSPQHSGRGETQYF	TGTGCCAGCAGCCCCCAACACTCGGGCCGGGGGGAGACCCAGTACTTC
.	TRBV6-5	few	TRBJ1-3	CASSYSRGLGNTIYF	TGTGCCAGCAGTTACTCCCGGGGCCTTGGAAACACCATATATTTT
.	TRBV5-5	.	TRBJ1-1	CASSSVAEAGAFF	TGTGCCAGCAGCTCCGTTGCCGAGGCAGGGGCTTTCTTT
TRBD1	TRBV11-3	.	TRBJ2-1	CASSPEDRGNEQFF	TGTGCCAGCAGCCCGGAGGACAGGGGGAATGAGCAGTTCTTC
.	TRBV6-5	once	TRBJ1-1	CASVIGLMNTEAFF	TGTGCGAGCGTAATAGGGCTCATGAACACTGAAGCTTTCTTT
.	TRBV19	.	TRBJ2-1	CASTPGMVFGQFF	TGTGCCAGTACCCCCGGCATGGTCTTTGGGCAGTTCTTC
.	TRBV4-1	.	TRBJ1-2	CASSQVGLDGYTF	TGCGCCAGCAGCCAAGTCGGACTGGATGGCTACACCTTC
.	TRBV14	.	TRBJ1-1	CASSQEGRTTEAFF	TGTGCCAGCAGCCAAGAGGGACGGACGACTGAAGCTTTCTTT
TRBD1	TRBV2	.	TRBJ2-1	CASNVPGQGPYNEQFF	TGTGCCAGCAACGTCCCCGGACAGGGGCCCTACAATGAGCAGTTCTTC
TRBD2	TRBV28	.	TRBJ2-7	CASSFTSGAYEQYF	TGTGCCAGCAGTTTTACTAGCGGAGCATACGAGCAGTACTTC
.	TRBV19	.	TRBJ1-5	CASSIDNQPQHF	TGTGCCAGTAGTATTGACAATCAGCCCCAGCATTTT
.	TRBV28	.	TRBJ2-2	CASSRGSSGTGELFF	TGTGCCAGCAGTAGAGGAAGTAGCGGCACCGGGGAGCTGTTTTTT
.	TRBV24-1	.	TRBJ2-1	CATRDNILDEQFF	TGTGCCACCCGGGACAATATACTGGATGAGCAGTTCTTC
.	TRBV4-1	.	TRBJ2-1	CASRTWTGALNNEQFF	TGCGCCAGCCGTACATGGACTGGGGCCCTTAACAATGAGCAGTTCTTC
TRBD1	TRBV6-5	.	TRBJ1-5	CASNSGQGFYQPQHF	TGTGCCAGCAATTCAGGACAGGGGTTTTATCAGCCCCAGCATTTT
TRBD2	TRBV28	.	TRBJ2-7	CASAGGDAYEQYF	TGTGCCAGCGCGGGGGGGGACGCCTACGAGCAGTACTTC
TRBD1	TRBV7-9	.	TRBJ1-5	CASSLGQGATQPQHF	TGTGCCAGCAGCCTAGGACAGGGGGCAACGCAGCCCCAGCATTTT
.	TRBV27	few	TRBJ1-2	CASSSRDTYYGYTF	TGTGCCAGCAGTTCCAGGGACACGTACTATGGCTACACCTTC
.	TRBV5-6	once	TRBJ1-2	CASSLRWTVMNYGYTF	TGTGCCAGCAGCTTGCGGTGGACAGTGATGAACTATGGCTACACCTTC
TRBD1	TRBV5-1	.	TRBJ1-5	CASKTGEGNQPQHF	TGCGCCAGCAAGACAGGGGAGGGAAATCAGCCCCAGCATTTT
.	TRBV10-3	.	TRBJ2-7	CAISGVYEQYF	TGTGCCATCAGTGGTGTGTACGAGCAGTACTTC
TRBD1	TRBV24-1	.	TRBJ1-1	CATSARSQGGLIGTEAFF	TGTGCCACCAGTGCGAGGAGTCAGGGGGGGCTCATCGGCACTGAAGCTTTCTTT
.	TRBV12-3/TRBV12-4	.	TRBJ2-1	CASSHREDEQFF	TGTGCCAGCAGCCACAGGGAGGATGAGCAGTTCTTC
.	TRBV7-2	few	TRBJ1-3	CASSARPGNTIYF	TGTGCCAGCAGCGCCAGGCCTGGAAACACCATATATTTT
.	TRBV7-9	.	TRBJ1-4	CASSLVSVQEKLFF	TGTGCCAGCAGCTTAGTCTCGGTCCAAGAAAAACTGTTTTTT
TRBD2	TRBV10-2	.	TRBJ2-1	CASSESSLAGTYNEQFF	TGCGCCAGCAGTGAGTCCTCGCTAGCGGGGACATACAATGAGCAGTTCTTC
.	TRBV12-5	once	TRBJ1-1	CASVWTNTEAFF	TGTGCTAGTGTCTGGACGAACACTGAAGCTTTCTTT
.	TRBV6-5	.	TRBJ1-6	CASSYSADSPLHF	TGTGCCAGCAGTTACTCGGCAGATTCACCCCTCCACTTT
.	TRBV7-2	.	TRBJ1-2	CASSLVTTSLDGYTF	TGTGCCAGCAGCTTAGTCACTACAAGTCTTGACGGCTACACCTTC
.	TRBV2	.	TRBJ1-5	CASSGEGGQPQHF	TGTGCCAGCAGTGGGGAGGGAGGGCAGCCCCAGCATTTT
.	TRBV7-2	.	TRBJ1-5	CASSWHTAINQPQHF	TGTGCCAGCAGCTGGCATACAGCGATCAATCAGCCCCAGCATTTT
TRBD1	TRBV5-1	.	TRBJ2-1	CATTFGDRGPSTEQFF	TGCGCCACCACCTTCGGGGACAGGGGCCCCAGTACTGAGCAGTTCTTC
.	TRBV12-3/TRBV12-4	.	TRBJ1-1	CASSLPPNTEAFF	TGTGCCAGCAGTTTACCACCAAACACTGAAGCTTTCTTT
TRBD1	TRBV18	.	TRBJ1-2	CASSEKIMTGDEYGYTF	TGTGCCAGCTCGGAAAAAATTATGACAGGGGACGAATATGGCTACACCTTC
.	TRBV7-9	.	TRBJ2-5	CASSRGGGEETQYF	TGTGCCAGCAGCCGTGGAGGGGGCGAAGAGACCCAGTACTTC
.	TRBV7-9	.	TRBJ2-5	CASIRGGQETQYF	TGTGCCAGCATCAGGGGAGGCCAAGAGACCCAGTACTTC
TRBD2	TRBV24-1	.	TRBJ2-7	CATPPLWSSGPAEQYF	TGTGCCACCCCCCCCCTCTGGTCTAGCGGGCCCGCCGAGCAGTACTTC
TRBD1	TRBV7-2	.	TRBJ1-5	CASSPGTGAVPGNQPQHF	TGTGCCAGCAGCCCCGGGACAGGGGCAGTGCCGGGCAATCAGCCCCAGCATTTT
.	TRBV7-2	.	TRBJ2-6	CASSLAHGYSGANVLTF	TGTGCCAGCAGCTTAGCCCACGGATACTCTGGGGCCAACGTCCTGACTTTC
TRBD1	TRBV3-1/TRBV3-2	.	TRBJ1-2	CASSPDRLYGYTF	TGTGCCAGCAGCCCGGACAGGTTATATGGCTACACCTTC
TRBD1	TRBV10-3	.	TRBJ1-1	CAISLGGARTEAFF	TGTGCCATCAGTCTAGGGGGCGCGAGGACTGAAGCTTTCTTT
.	TRBV3-1/TRBV3-2	.	TRBJ1-1	CASSQTHRGTEAFF	TGTGCCAGCAGCCAAACTCACAGAGGCACTGAAGCTTTCTTT
.	TRBV6-5	.	TRBJ1-3	CASSRPGEGNTIYF	TGTGCCAGCAGCCGCCCAGGGGAAGGAAACACCATATATTTT
.	TRBV10-3	.	TRBJ1-5	CAIRDDANQPQHF	TGTGCCATCAGGGACGACGCAAATCAGCCCCAGCATTTT
TRBD1	TRBV9	.	TRBJ1-1	CASSTHPRGITEAFF	TGTGCCAGCAGCACCCATCCCAGGGGGATCACTGAAGCTTTCTTT
TRBD2	TRBV9	once	TRBJ2-3	CASSVARAGGTDTQYF	TGTGCCAGCAGCGTAGCTAGGGCGGGGGGAACAGATACGCAGTATTTT
.	TRBV28	.	TRBJ1-2	CASRTAKGHLSNHGYTF	TGTGCCAGCAGAACCGCTAAGGGACACCTCTCGAACCATGGCTACACCTTC
.	TRBV5-8	.	TRBJ1-1	CASSLATSLNTEAFF	TGTGCCAGCAGCTTGGCCACCAGTCTGAACACTGAAGCTTTCTTT
.	TRBV5-1	.	TRBJ1-1	CASSAYRDPKTEAFF	TGCGCCAGCAGCGCCTACCGGGACCCAAAGACTGAAGCTTTCTTT
.	TRBV19	.	TRBJ2-4	CASSIAVGKNIQYF	TGTGCCAGTAGTATAGCGGTAGGGAAAAACATTCAGTACTTC
.	TRBV6-5	few	TRBJ1-2	CASSYSDGSPYGYTF	TGTGCCAGCAGTTACTCAGACGGCTCGCCCTATGGCTACACCTTC
TRBD1	TRBV13	.	TRBJ2-1	CASSHRGLNEQFF	TGTGCCAGCAGCCACAGGGGTCTCAATGAGCAGTTCTTC